This T cell receptor (beta chain) appears in the sequencing data of a study of tumor-infiltrating lymphocytes in primary liver carcinoma. About the study: Per sample, productive TCRbeta reads numbered roughly 3.65 to 8 million, similar across tissue types.

A constant-region primer primed TCR beta cDNA synthesis from about 530 ng of total RNA. Libraries for TCR beta were built through three nested multiplex PCR rounds, which together made up a slightly modified ARM-PCR procedure. TCRdb reanalysed the multiplex PCR reads using MiXCR and keeps one entry per CDR3 protein. The sample includes more than 70,000 distinct CDR3 sequences, 72% of them seen just once. Turning to this clonotype: Its cognate antigen is unknown.

Co-extracting RNA and DNA was done with about 20-34 mg of unsorted bulk tissue as input. Study findings and constraints: With p = 0.039, the top-250-clone fraction in tumors significantly exceeded that in blood.

The clonotype originates from a man aged 35-49 years with primary liver carcinoma and hepatitis B virus infection. Sequencing was carried out using liver tumor tissue from sampling region 1. The subset was: tumor region T1, superior pole.

This CDR3 is CASSSNGGPSYNEQFF. As DNA, the CDR3 is TGTGCCAGCAGCTCAAACGGGGGCCCCTCCTACAATGAGCAGTTCTTC. This chain connects TRBV7-2 to TRBJ2-1; the D gene could be TRBD1 or TRBD2 (6 bases each). This CDR3 has 16 amino acids. The germline gives CDR1 SGHTA, CDR2 FQGNSA. The V and J ends lost 4 bases and 0 bases respectively, with 13 bases between them.